Below, 29 T cell receptor beta chains from the same sample are listed, as sequenced in a study of T cells expressing NK-cell markers. TCRdb reanalyzed the 5' RACE reads, giving one entry per CDR3 protein sequence and no DNA. This sample's table reports roughly 380,000 distinct CDR3 sequences. The material sequenced was blood T cells: a sorted CD56 or NKG2C T cell subset, CD4+ or CD8+ T cells, or bulk PBMC T cells (not recorded which). Receptor source: a man aged 18 to 69 in good health.

The gene calls are TRBV23-1 and TRBJ2-3; no DNA is available, so the TRBD1 call from TCRdb remains unchecked. TRBV23-1 is an ORF, with its function uncertain. The CDR3 loop spans 17 amino acids. The CDR3 is CASSPTGCLIRTDTQYF.

This chain joins TRBV5-1 and TRBJ2-1; the D call of TRBD1 rests on TCRdb alone, since no DNA is present to check it. Germline CDR1 and CDR2: SGHRS and YFSETQ. CDR3 length: 14 residues. The CDR3: CASSTDGGWDEQFF.

The rearrangement joins TRBV29-1 to TRBJ1-1; TCRdb picks TRBD1, but there is no DNA to check that call. CDR3 length equals 12 residues. The V gene's germline CDR1 is SQVTM and CDR2 ANQGSEA. This chain's CDR3 is CSVEGGVERAFF. Looking up the rest from reference TRBV29-1 and TRBJ1-1 gives the full variable domain: SAVISQKPSRDICQRGTSLTIQCQVDSQVTMMFWYRQQPGQSLTLIATANQGSEATYESGFVIDKFPISRPNLTFSTLTVSNMSPEDSSIYLCSVEGGVERAFFGQGTRLTVV.

The V and J genes are TRBV27 and TRBJ2-1; TCRdb proposes TRBD1, but this gene call is untestable without DNA. CDR1 and CDR2 (germline): MNHEY, SMNVEV (reference sequence). The CDR3 is 14 residues long. CDR3 amino acids: CASGGQGSYGEQFF.

V usage is TRBV28 and J usage is TRBJ1-5; TCRdb lists TRBD1, though no DNA is available to test this call. The CDR3 is 15 amino acids. Germline CDR1 reads MDHEN; CDR2 reads SYDVKM. The CDR3 protein is CASRTRGGAPQPQHF.

The chain recombines TRBV5-6 with TRBJ2-6; no DNA is available, so the TRBD1 call from TCRdb remains unchecked. Germline CDR1 is SGHDT and CDR2 is YYEEEE. CDR3 size: 18 residues. The CDR3 here is CASPKRGQRCSGANVLTF.

The chain links TRBV10-3 to TRBJ2-7; no DNA is available, so the TRBD1 call from TCRdb remains unchecked. From germline, CDR1 is ENHRY and CDR2 SYGVKD. The CDR3 consists of 16 residues. This CDR3 is CAISGTIPGPSSKQYF.

The chain employs TRBV7-8 and TRBJ2-6; TCRdb returns TRBD1, unconfirmable since there is no DNA. This CDR3 has 17 residues. Germline V CDR1 and CDR2: SGHVS, FQNEAQ. CDR3 amino acids: CASSLEIGDPGANVLTF.

This chain links TRBV19 with TRBJ2-5. The CDR3 is 15 residues long. CDR1 is LNHDA, CDR2 SQIVND, per germline (reference sequence). The CDR3 sequence is CASSIGGSPRETQYF.

The J gene is TRBJ1-1, the V gene TRBV7-2. CDR1 is SGHTA, CDR2 FQGNSA, per germline. The CDR3 length is 14 residues. CDR3 amino acids: CASSLGVNRDEAFF.

The chain uses TRBV28 and TRBJ2-1; TCRdb reports TRBD1, a call that lacks DNA to check it against. The CDR3 has 14 residues. Germline V CDR1 and CDR2: MDHEN, SYDVKM. The CDR3 sequence: CASSFRDPGNEQFF.

This chain uses TRBV5-1 with TRBJ2-5; TCRdb's D call, TRBD2, is unchecked because there is no DNA. This CDR3 has 18 residues. Looked up from germline, CDR1 is SGHRS and CDR2 is YFSETQ. The CDR3 sequence is CASSLGTSGGPLQETQYF.

The chain carries TRBV20-1 and TRBJ1-4; the TCRdb D gene call, TRBD1, has no DNA to confirm it. The CDR3 runs to 12 residues. From germline, CDR1 is DFQATT and CDR2 SNEGSKA (reference sequence). CDR3 sequence reads: CSASPPQGKLFF.

The chain is built from TRBV20-1 and TRBJ2-4; TCRdb selects TRBD1, and the lack of DNA leaves this call unchecked. CDR1 DFQATT and CDR2 SNEGSKA come from the germline V gene (reference sequence). The CDR3 spans 17 residues. This CDR3 is CSATPGWTGLAKNIQYF.

J is TRBJ2-5 and V is TRBV2. Germline-derived CDR1 and CDR2 are SNHLY and FYNNEI. The CDR3 length is 13 residues. CDR3: CASGLPVQETQYF.

The chain joins TRBV7-9 to TRBJ2-3; TCRdb indicates TRBD2, and absent DNA this call remains unverified. The CDR3 covers 17 residues. Germline values: CDR1 SEHNR, CDR2 FQNEAQ (reference sequence). CDR3 sequence reads: CASTLRPASGKRDTQYF.

The chain employs TRBV9 and TRBJ2-1; TCRdb outputs TRBD2, but without DNA this stays unchecked. The CDR3 is 16 amino acids. The germline V gene encodes CDR1 SGDLS and CDR2 YYNGEE. The CDR3 reads CASSLTEGSSYNEQFF.

This chain connects TRBV7-9 to TRBJ2-1; TCRdb returns TRBD2, unconfirmable since there is no DNA. This CDR3 comprises 15 residues. The germline CDR1 and CDR2 sequences are SEHNR and FQNEAQ (reference sequence). The CDR3 reads CASSFLAGGNNEQFF.

This sequence joins TRBV29-1 and TRBJ2-5; TCRdb outputs TRBD2, but without DNA this stays unchecked. Germline CDR1 is SQVTM and CDR2 is ANQGSEA. The CDR3 consists of 14 residues. CDR3 loop: CSVSHGGGAETQYF.

J is TRBJ2-7 and V is TRBV4-2; TCRdb proposes TRBD1, but this gene call is untestable without DNA. CDR1 LGHNA and CDR2 YNFKEQ come from the germline V gene. This CDR3 is built from 14 residues. The CDR3 reads CASSRDSPFYEQYF.

V gene TRBV7-9 combines with J gene TRBJ2-7; the D call of TRBD1 rests on TCRdb alone, since no DNA is present to check it. CDR1 and CDR2 from the germline V gene are SEHNR and FQNEAQ (reference sequence). The CDR3 covers 16 residues. This CDR3 reads CASSPLTGKGLGEQYF.

CDR3 region: CASSFQGVFGANVLTF. The rearrangement uses TRBV7-9 and TRBJ2-6; TCRdb calls TRBD1, which cannot be checked without DNA. There are 16 residues in the CDR3. Germline V gene sequence: CDR1 SEHNR, CDR2 FQNEAQ (reference sequence).

The V gene is TRBV4-1, the J gene TRBJ2-6; the TRBD2 assignment by TCRdb is unverifiable without DNA. Per the germline V gene, CDR1 is MGHRA and CDR2 is YSYEKL. CDR3 length equals 18 residues. CDR3 protein: CASSQEGRAYSGANVLTF.

The rearrangement joins TRBV7-2 to TRBJ2-1; TCRdb's assignment of TRBD1 cannot be checked, as there is no DNA. From germline, CDR1 is SGHTA and CDR2 FQGNSA. The CDR3 extends over 15 amino acids. This CDR3 reads CASSASGGAVYEQFF.

The V and J genes are TRBV20-1 and TRBJ2-1; the D call from TCRdb, TRBD2, cannot be confirmed without DNA. CDR1 is DFQATT and CDR2 is SNEGSKA in the germline V gene (reference sequence). The CDR3 loop spans 15 amino acids. The CDR3 spells CSAGRGLVSNNEQFF.

This chain connects TRBV18 to TRBJ2-7. Per the germline V gene, CDR1 is KGHSH and CDR2 is LQKENI. The CDR3 is made up of 12 amino acids. CDR3 amino acids: CASSPAGTEQYF.

The J gene is TRBJ2-7, the V gene TRBV2; TCRdb's D gene call, TRBD2, goes unchecked for lack of DNA. This CDR3 contains 15 residues. Germline V gene sequence: CDR1 SNHLY, CDR2 FYNNEI. The CDR3 spells CASSGAGTSNYEQYF.

The V call is TRBV6-6, the J call TRBJ1-6. This CDR3 has 12 residues. Germline CDR1 and CDR2: MNHNY and SVGAGI (reference sequence). CDR3 loop: CASASYNSPLHF.

The rearrangement joins TRBV20-1 to TRBJ1-5; there is no DNA to check the TCRdb D call of TRBD1. Germline assignment: CDR1 DFQATT and CDR2 SNEGSKA (reference sequence). The CDR3 length is 15 residues. Here the CDR3 reads CSARGGGLVNQPQHF.